This T cell receptor (beta chain) was found in a study of post-analysis software for immune sequencing data. Study-level results: Elevated frequency relative to controls characterized several TRBV segments in patients, TRBV5-6, TRBV5-1 and TRBV20-1 among them.

In the case of this clonotype: Its antigen remains unidentified.

Unique molecular identifiers featured in each of the TCR beta cDNA libraries. T cells numbering roughly 1 to 10 million yielded 450,000 to 600,000 cDNA molecules. TCRdb reanalysed the PCR reads using MiXCR and keeps one entry per CDR3 protein. This table holds about 570,000 distinct CDR3 sequences, around a third found once. The CDR3 totals 12 residues. V was pared by 5 bases and J by 5 bases, with 9 bases between. CDR1 is WSHSY and CDR2 is SAAADI in the germline V gene. This receptor was identified in a girl aged 2-17 years with multiple sclerosis. The V call is TRBV10-2, the J call TRBJ1-1, with D unclear. The material sequenced was blood. This CDR3 is CASSSKGTEAFF. The CDR3, as DNA: TGCGCCAGCAGTTCCAAGGGAACTGAAGCTTTCTTT.